The clone carrying this T cell receptor beta chain was seen only a few times. The target antigen is unknown. Making TCR cDNA involved 5'RACE template switching, which added UMIs and a universal primer site. Each CDR3 protein is one row after TCRdb ran MiXCR on the 5' RACE reads. In the table there are hundreds of thousands of distinct CDR3 sequences, more than 9% of which are singletons. These data are taken from a study of T cells after yellow fever vaccination. About the research overall: Low-cell-number fractions were prepared with SMART-Seq v4 Ultra Low Input. Study outcomes and limitations: Repertoires obtained by FACS sorting could include abundant clonotypes that entered as contaminants from the bulk population. Subsequent to the booster, the majority of primary-vaccination clones reappeared (less than 97% CD4, approximately 90% CD8).

Trimming took 5 bases from V and 10 from J; bases not matched to a gene: 15. Germline CDR1 and CDR2: SGHTA and FQGTGA. The CDR3 consists of 15 residues. Sequenced material: PBMCs, taken on the day of the first yellow fever vaccination. This clonotype was obtained from a man between 18 and 35 years old who received the YFV17D yellow fever vaccine. The chain is built from TRBV7-3 and TRBJ1-1; 8 bases align to TRBD1. The CDR3: CASSPAGQGRSGAFF. CDR3 sequence (DNA): TGTGCCAGCAGCCCGGCCGGACAGGGAAGGTCAGGAGCTTTCTTT.